The 4 T cell receptor beta chains below all came from one sample that was sequenced in a study of T cells expressing NK-cell markers. TCRdb reprocessed the 5' RACE reads, with one entry per CDR3 protein and no DNA. Recorded for this sample: 350,000 to 450,000 distinct CDR3 sequences. The sequencing sample was made of blood T cells: a sorted CD56 or NKG2C T cell subset, CD4+ or CD8+ T cells, or bulk PBMC T cells (not recorded which). These receptors all stem from a man between 18 and 69 years old in good health.

V is TRBV25-1 and J is TRBJ1-5; the TCRdb D gene call, TRBD1, has no DNA to confirm it. Looked up from germline, CDR1 is MGHDK and CDR2 is SYGVNS. The CDR3 totals 17 residues. CDR3: CASICLRDRDSNQPQHF.

The chain joins TRBV5-1 to TRBJ2-3. This CDR3 comprises 14 residues. CDR1 is SGHRS, CDR2 YFSETQ, per germline. CDR3 residues: CASSFRSSADTQYF.

This sequence joins TRBV9 and TRBJ2-5; the D call from TCRdb, TRBD2, cannot be confirmed without DNA. Germline V CDR1 and CDR2: SGDLS, YYNGEE. The CDR3 is 15 amino acids. The CDR3 is CASSPRTSGLGTQYF.

This rearrangement joins TRBV19 to TRBJ2-1; the TRBD2 assignment by TCRdb is unverifiable without DNA. Germline lookup yields CDR1 LNHDA and CDR2 SQIVND (reference sequence). This CDR3 is 14 amino acids long. CDR3: CASSPGTSFNEQFF.